A selection of T cell receptor beta chains follows, all from one sample in a study of beta chain features in type 1 diabetes. Profiling relied on immunoSEQ multiplex PCR, and the TCRdb table lists in-frame clones only, not all of them. The repertoire consists of 600,000 to 700,000 clones, with around 12% occurring once and the leading ten covering more than 0.1%. The specimen sequenced was naive CD4+ T cells from blood. The receptor source for this set is a man aged 25-40 years with type 1 diabetes. Each CDR3 is given with its conserved first and last residue. D genes are given only for firm matches. Clone sizes are given selectively: once, few, many, or a class where the clone is expanded.

abundance	j_gene	d_gene	v_gene	CDR3aa	CDR3nt
few	TRBJ1-1	NA	TRBV7-9	CASSLNRKEAAFF	TGTGCCAGCAGCTTAAATAGAAAAGAGGCGGCTTTCTTT
few	TRBJ2-1	NA	TRBV2	CASSELELGNEQFF	TGTGCCAGCAGTGAACTCGAGTTAGGGAATGAGCAGTTCTTC
NA	TRBJ1-5	NA	TRBV6-5	CASSSGQHPGPQHF	TGTGCCAGCAGTTCTGGACAGCACCCCGGGCCCCAGCATTTT
few	TRBJ2-6	NA	TRBV4-2	CASSQDVGAGANVLTF	TGTGCCAGCAGCCAAGATGTGGGTGCTGGGGCCAACGTCCTGACTTTC
NA	TRBJ2-7	NA	TRBV18	CASSPDDGTPQYF	TGTGCCAGCTCACCTGATGACGGGACACCTCAGTACTTC
few	TRBJ1-4	NA	TRBV4-3	CASSPHRVTNEKLFF	TGCGCCAGCAGCCCCCACAGGGTAACTAATGAAAAACTGTTTTTT
few	TRBJ2-7	NA	TRBV27	CASSPPSAYEQYF	TGTGCCAGCAGTCCTCCCTCTGCTTACGAGCAGTACTTC
NA	TRBJ1-3	NA	TRBV13	CASSSVSARGNTIYF	TGTGCCAGCAGCTCCGTGTCGGCGCGTGGAAACACCATATATTTT
NA	TRBJ1-2	NA	TRBV11-2	CASSQLGPNYGYTF	TGTGCCAGCAGCCAACTTGGACCTAACTATGGCTACACCTTC
few	TRBJ1-4	NA	TRBV7-9	CASSQTQGDEKLFF	TGTGCCAGCAGTCAGACCCAGGGCGATGAAAAACTGTTTTTT
few	TRBJ2-7	TRBD2	TRBV11-2	CASSSTSGTPLQGEQYF	TGTGCCAGCAGTTCTACTAGCGGAACCCCTCTCCAGGGGGAGCAGTACTTC
few	TRBJ2-7	TRBD2	TRBV27	CASSFLTSGIYEQYF	TGTGCCAGCAGTTTCTTGACTAGCGGCATCTACGAGCAGTACTTC
NA	TRBJ1-2	NA	TRBV10-3	CAISESNVPGTLYGYTF	TGTGCCATCAGTGAGTCGAACGTACCCGGGACTCTCTATGGCTACACCTTC
few	TRBJ2-2	TRBD1	TRBV7-9	CASSLEAGGTGELFF	TGTGCCAGCAGCTTAGAAGCAGGGGGAACCGGGGAGCTGTTTTTT
few	TRBJ2-7	NA	TRBV5-1	CASSPGAATSYEQYF	TGCGCCAGCAGCCCGGGTGCTGCGACTTCCTACGAGCAGTACTTC
NA	TRBJ2-4	NA	TRBV11-1	CASSLAGGLLAKNIQYF	TGTGCCAGCAGCTTAGCGGGCGGACTTCTAGCCAAAAACATTCAGTACTTC
NA	TRBJ2-7	NA	TRBV30	CAWSVQGGHYEQYF	TGTGCCTGGAGTGTACAGGGTGGACACTACGAGCAGTACTTC
NA	TRBJ1-2	NA	TRBV7-9	CASSLGEGIGGYTF	TGTGCCAGCAGCCTTGGGGAGGGCATCGGTGGCTACACCTTC
few	TRBJ1-5	NA	TRBV4-3	CASSQDPQGNQPQHF	TGCGCCAGCAGCCAAGACCCTCAGGGGAATCAGCCCCAGCATTTT
few	TRBJ2-3	NA	TRBV13	CASSLYTGTDTQYF	TGTGCCAGCAGCTTATATACTGGCACAGATACGCAGTATTTT
NA	TRBJ2-7	TRBD1	TRBV18	CASSPLNRGASYEQYF	TGTGCCAGCTCACCGTTGAACAGGGGGGCCTCCTACGAGCAGTACTTC
NA	TRBJ1-2	NA	TRBV5-1	CASSYGTPDYYGYTF	TGCGCCAGCAGCTACGGGACCCCGGATTACTATGGCTACACCTTC
few	TRBJ2-7	TRBD1	TRBV11-3	CASSTTGTGVSYEQYF	TGTGCCAGCAGTACGACCGGGACAGGGGTTTCCTACGAGCAGTACTTC
few	TRBJ2-1	TRBD1	TRBV18	CASSPGQGSYNEQFF	TGTGCCAGCTCACCGGGACAGGGGTCCTACAATGAGCAGTTCTTC
NA	TRBJ2-7	NA	TRBV6-5	CASSYYATAYEQYF	TGTGCCAGCAGTTACTACGCGACAGCCTACGAGCAGTACTTC
NA	TRBJ2-3	TRBD2	TRBV29-1	CSVGLGAGGTDTQYF	TGCAGCGTTGGGTTGGGCGCGGGAGGCACAGATACGCAGTATTTT
NA	TRBJ2-7	NA	TRBV5-6	CASSLLQGYEQYF	TGTGCCAGCAGCTTGTTGCAGGGCTACGAGCAGTACTTC
few	TRBJ2-2	NA	TRBV4-2	CASSQDPGQSTGELFF	TGTGCCAGCAGCCAAGATCCCGGACAGAGTACCGGGGAGCTGTTTTTT
NA	TRBJ1-2	NA	TRBV27	CASSSDRMGYTF	TGTGCCAGCAGTTCAGACAGAATGGGCTACACCTTC
few	TRBJ2-7	TRBD2	TRBV7-2	CASSLRRGSSYEQYF	TGTGCCAGCAGCTTAAGGCGGGGGAGCTCCTACGAGCAGTACTTC
NA	TRBJ2-3	NA	TRBV6-5	CASSYGPGGPDTQYF	TGTGCCAGCAGTTACGGTCCCGGCGGACCAGATACGCAGTATTTT
few	TRBJ2-1	NA	TRBV9	CASSVGQEAYNEQFF	TGTGCCAGCAGCGTAGGACAGGAAGCCTACAATGAGCAGTTCTTC
NA	TRBJ2-7	TRBD1	TRBV29-1	CSARQGASYEQYF	TGCAGCGCCCGACAGGGGGCTAGCTACGAGCAGTACTTC
few	TRBJ1-1	NA	TRBV27	CASRGQIGTEAFF	TGTGCCAGCAGGGGCCAGATTGGAACTGAAGCTTTCTTT
NA	TRBJ1-5	NA	TRBV7-2	CASSPFGGGGNQPQHF	TGTGCCAGCAGCCCCTTTGGGGGCGGGGGCAATCAGCCCCAGCATTTT
NA	TRBJ2-5	TRBD2	TRBV5-1	CASSYGGGTQYF	TGTGCCAGCAGCTATGGCGGGGGGACCCAGTACTTC
few	TRBJ2-3	TRBD2	TRBV28	CASSPSGGPTDTQYF	TGTGCCAGCAGTCCTAGCGGGGGCCCCACAGATACGCAGTATTTT
NA	TRBJ2-7	NA	TRBV29-1	CSVDTAYEQYF	TGCAGCGTTGACACGGCCTACGAGCAGTACTTC
few	TRBJ1-2	NA	TRBV7-9	CASRLTEFYGYTF	TGTGCCAGCAGGTTGACAGAATTCTATGGCTACACCTTC
NA	TRBJ1-5	TRBD1	TRBV5-1	CASSLEGASNQPQHF	TGCGCCAGCAGCTTGGAGGGGGCAAGCAATCAGCCCCAGCATTTT
NA	TRBJ2-3	NA	TRBV29-1	CSVEGVGTDTQYF	TGCAGCGTCGAAGGGGTGGGCACAGATACGCAGTATTTT
NA	TRBJ1-5	TRBD1	TRBV6-5	CASSYTGTGGNQPQHF	TGTGCCAGCAGTTACACGGGGACAGGGGGCAATCAGCCCCAGCATTTT
few	TRBJ2-1	NA	TRBV7-2	CASSLGAYGYNEQFF	TGTGCCAGCAGCTTAGGGGCCTACGGTTACAATGAGCAGTTCTTC
few	TRBJ2-7	NA	TRBV7-2	CASSLVRTAYEQYF	TGTGCCAGCAGCTTAGTTCGGACGGCCTACGAGCAGTACTTC
few	TRBJ2-1	TRBD2	TRBV7-3	CASSFEPGLGSEQFF	TGTGCCAGCAGCTTCGAACCGGGACTAGGATCTGAGCAGTTCTTC
few	TRBJ1-2	NA	TRBV20-1	CSANPGYTF	TGCAGTGCTAATCCAGGCTACACCTTC
few	TRBJ1-3	NA	TRBV5-1	CASSFTSSGNTIYF	TGCGCCAGCAGCTTTACGAGCTCTGGAAACACCATATATTTT
NA	TRBJ2-7	TRBD1	TRBV18	CASSPRQGAYEQYF	TGTGCCAGCTCGCCACGACAGGGGGCCTACGAGCAGTACTTC
NA	TRBJ1-2	NA	TRBV7-6	CASSPNTGIGNGYTF	TGTGCCAGCAGCCCGAATACCGGGATCGGAAATGGCTACACCTTC
few	TRBJ1-5	TRBD1	TRBV7-9	CASSLALGTAFQPQHF	TGTGCCAGCAGCTTAGCGCTTGGGACAGCCTTTCAGCCCCAGCATTTT